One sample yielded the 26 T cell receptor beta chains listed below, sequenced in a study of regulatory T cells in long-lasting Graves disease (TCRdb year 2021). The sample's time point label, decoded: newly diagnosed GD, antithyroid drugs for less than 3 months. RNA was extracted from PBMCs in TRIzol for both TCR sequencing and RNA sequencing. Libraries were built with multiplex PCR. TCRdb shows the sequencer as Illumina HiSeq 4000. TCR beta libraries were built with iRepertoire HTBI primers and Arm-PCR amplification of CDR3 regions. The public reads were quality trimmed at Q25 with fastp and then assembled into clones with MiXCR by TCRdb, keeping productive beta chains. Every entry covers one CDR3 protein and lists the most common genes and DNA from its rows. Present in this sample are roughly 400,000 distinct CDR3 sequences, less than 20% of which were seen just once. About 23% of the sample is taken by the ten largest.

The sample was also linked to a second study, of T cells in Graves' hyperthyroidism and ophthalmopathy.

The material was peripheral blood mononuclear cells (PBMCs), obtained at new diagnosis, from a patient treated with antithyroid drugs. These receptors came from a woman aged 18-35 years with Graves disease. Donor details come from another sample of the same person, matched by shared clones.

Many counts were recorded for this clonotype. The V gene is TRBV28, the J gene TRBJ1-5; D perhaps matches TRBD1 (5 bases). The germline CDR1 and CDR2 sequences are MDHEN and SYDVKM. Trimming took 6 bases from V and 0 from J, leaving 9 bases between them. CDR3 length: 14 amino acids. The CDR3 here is CASSHDSSNQPQHF. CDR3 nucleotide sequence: TGTGCCAGCAGCCACGACAGTAGCAATCAGCCCCAGCATTTT.

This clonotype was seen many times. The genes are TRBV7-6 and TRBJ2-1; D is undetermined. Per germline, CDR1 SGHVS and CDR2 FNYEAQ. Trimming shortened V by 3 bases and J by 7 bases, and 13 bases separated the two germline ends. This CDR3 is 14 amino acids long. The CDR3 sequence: CASSFGLGINEQFF. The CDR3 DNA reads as TGTGCCAGCAGCTTTGGTCTAGGGATAAATGAGCAGTTCTTC.

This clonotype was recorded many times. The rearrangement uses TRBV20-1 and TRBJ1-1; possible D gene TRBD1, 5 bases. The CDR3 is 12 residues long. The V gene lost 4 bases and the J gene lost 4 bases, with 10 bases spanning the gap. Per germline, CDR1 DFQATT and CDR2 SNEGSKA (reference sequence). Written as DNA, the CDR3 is TGCAGTGCTACCCCGGGGGGCACTGAAGCTTTCTTT. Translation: CSATPGGTEAFF.

The CDR3 DNA reads TGTGCCAGCAGCCCCGGGACTCTCAAAGAGACCCAGTACTTC. Its protein product is CASSPGTLKETQYF. The chain employs TRBV5-5 and TRBJ2-5; possibly TRBD2 for D (6 bases). The V end was cut by 4 bases, the J end by 3 bases, with 13 bases between. Germline CDR1 SGHKS, CDR2 YYEKEE (reference sequence). This CDR3 contains 14 residues.

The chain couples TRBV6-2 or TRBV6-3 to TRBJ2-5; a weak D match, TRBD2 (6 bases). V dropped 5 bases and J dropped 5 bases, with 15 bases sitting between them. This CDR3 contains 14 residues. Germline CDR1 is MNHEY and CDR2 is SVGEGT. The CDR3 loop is CASSAGSTRETQYF. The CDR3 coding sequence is TGTGCCAGCAGTGCCGGGAGCACTCGGGAGACCCAGTACTTC.

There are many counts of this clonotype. The CDR3 sequence: CALSILAGGPVCYEQYF. The CDR3 DNA reads TGTGCCCTCTCGATCCTAGCGGGAGGGCCGGTGTGCTACGAGCAGTACTTC. V is TRBV7-3 and J is TRBJ2-7; 12 nucleotides align to TRBD2. The germline V gene has CDR1 SGHTA and CDR2 FQGTGA. The CDR3 is 17 amino acids. Germline trimming cut 11 bases from V and 3 bases from J; bases unmatched to any gene: 17.

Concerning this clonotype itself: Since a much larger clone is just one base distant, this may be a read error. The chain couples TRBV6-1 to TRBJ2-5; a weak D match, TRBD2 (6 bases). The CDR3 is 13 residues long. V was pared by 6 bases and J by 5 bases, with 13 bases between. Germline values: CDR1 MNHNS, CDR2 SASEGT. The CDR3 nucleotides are TGTGCCAGCAGGGGGGGAAGGCCGGAGACCCAGTACTTC. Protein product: CASRGGRPETQYF.

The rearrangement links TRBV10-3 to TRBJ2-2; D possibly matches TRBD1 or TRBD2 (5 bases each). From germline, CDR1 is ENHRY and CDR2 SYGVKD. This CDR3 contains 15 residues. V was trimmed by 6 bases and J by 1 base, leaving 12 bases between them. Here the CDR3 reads CAISWDLENTGELFF. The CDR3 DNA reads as TGTGCCATCAGCTGGGACCTAGAGAACACCGGGGAGCTGTTTTTT.

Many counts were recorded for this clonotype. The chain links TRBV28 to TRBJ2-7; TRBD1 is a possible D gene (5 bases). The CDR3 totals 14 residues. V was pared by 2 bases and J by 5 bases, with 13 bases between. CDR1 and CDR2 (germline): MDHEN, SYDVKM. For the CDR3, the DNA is TGTGCCAGCAGTTTAGGGGCCCGGGTGGACGAGCAGTACTTC. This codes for CASSLGARVDEQYF.

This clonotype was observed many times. In nucleotides, the CDR3 is TGCAGTGCTAGGTTACCGGGTGCTAATGAGCAGTTCTTC. This sequence encodes CSARLPGANEQFF. This chain connects TRBV20-1 to TRBJ2-1, with unresolved D. The CDR3 extends over 13 amino acids. Trimming pared 3 bases from V and 7 bases from J, leaving 13 bases between. Germline CDR1 and CDR2: DFQATT and SNEGSKA (reference sequence).

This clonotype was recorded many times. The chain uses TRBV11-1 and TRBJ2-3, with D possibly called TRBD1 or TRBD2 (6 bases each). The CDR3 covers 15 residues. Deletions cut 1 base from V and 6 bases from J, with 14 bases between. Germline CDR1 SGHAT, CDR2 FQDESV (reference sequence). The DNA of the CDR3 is TGTGCCAGCAGCTTAGAGGTGGGGGGCTTGGATACGCAGTATTTT. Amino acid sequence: CASSLEVGGLDTQYF.

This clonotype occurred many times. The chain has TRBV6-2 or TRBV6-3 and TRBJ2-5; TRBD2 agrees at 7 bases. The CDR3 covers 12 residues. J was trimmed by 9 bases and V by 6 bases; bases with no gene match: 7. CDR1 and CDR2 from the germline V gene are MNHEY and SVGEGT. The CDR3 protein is CASSNARGAQYF. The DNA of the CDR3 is TGTGCCAGCAGCAACGCCCGGGGGGCCCAGTACTTC.

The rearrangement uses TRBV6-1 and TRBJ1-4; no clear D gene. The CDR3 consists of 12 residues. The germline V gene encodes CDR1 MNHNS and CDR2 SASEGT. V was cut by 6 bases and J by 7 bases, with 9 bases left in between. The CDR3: CASSTKGEKLFF. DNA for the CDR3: TGTGCCAGCAGCACAAAAGGTGAAAAACTGTTTTTT.

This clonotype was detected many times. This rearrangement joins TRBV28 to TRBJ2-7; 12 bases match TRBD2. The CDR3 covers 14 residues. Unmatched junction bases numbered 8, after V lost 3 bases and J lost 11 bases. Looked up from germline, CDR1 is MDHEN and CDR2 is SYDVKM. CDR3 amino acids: CASSFPTSGSFEYF. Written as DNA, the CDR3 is TGTGCCAGCAGTTTCCCGACTAGCGGGAGTTTCGAGTACTTC. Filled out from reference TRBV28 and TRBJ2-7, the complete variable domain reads DVKVTQSSRYLVKRTGEKVFLECVQDMDHENMFWYRQDPGLGLRLIYFSYDVKMKEKGDIPEGYSVSREKKERFSLILESASTNQTSMYLCASSFPTSGSFEYFGPGTRLTVT.

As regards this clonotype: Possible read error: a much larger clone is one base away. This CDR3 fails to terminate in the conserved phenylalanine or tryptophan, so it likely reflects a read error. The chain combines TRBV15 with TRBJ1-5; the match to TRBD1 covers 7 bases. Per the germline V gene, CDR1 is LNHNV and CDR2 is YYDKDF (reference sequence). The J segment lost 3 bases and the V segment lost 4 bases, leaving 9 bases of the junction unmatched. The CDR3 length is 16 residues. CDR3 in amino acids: CATSTDTGALNQPQHL. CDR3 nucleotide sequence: TGTGCCACCAGCACCGATACAGGGGCTCTCAATCAGCCCCAGCATCTT.

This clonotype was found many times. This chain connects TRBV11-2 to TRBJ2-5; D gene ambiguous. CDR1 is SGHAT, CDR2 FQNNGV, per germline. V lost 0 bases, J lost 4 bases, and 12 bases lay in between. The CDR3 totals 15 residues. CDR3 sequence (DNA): TGTGCCAGCAGCTTAGAACGGCCAGCCGTAGAGACCCAGTACTTC. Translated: CASSLERPAVETQYF.

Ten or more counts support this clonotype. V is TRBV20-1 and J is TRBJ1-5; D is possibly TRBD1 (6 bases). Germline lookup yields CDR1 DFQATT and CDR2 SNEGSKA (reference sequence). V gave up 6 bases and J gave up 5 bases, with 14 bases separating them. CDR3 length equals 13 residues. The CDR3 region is CSAPKQGHQPQHF. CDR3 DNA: TGCAGTGCACCGAAACAGGGACATCAGCCCCAGCATTTT.

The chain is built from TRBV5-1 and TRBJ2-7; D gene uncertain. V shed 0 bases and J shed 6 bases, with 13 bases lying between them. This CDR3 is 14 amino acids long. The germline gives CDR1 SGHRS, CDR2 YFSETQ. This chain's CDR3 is CASSLEGALSEQYF. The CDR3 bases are TGCGCCAGCAGCTTGGAAGGTGCTCTAAGCGAGCAGTACTTC. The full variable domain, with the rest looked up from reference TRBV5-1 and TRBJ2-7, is KAGVTQTPRYLIKTRGQQVTLSCSPISGHRSVSWYQQTPGQGLQFLFEYFSETQRNKGNFPGRFSGRQFSNSRSEMNVSTLELGDSALYLCASSLEGALSEQYFGPGTRLTVT.

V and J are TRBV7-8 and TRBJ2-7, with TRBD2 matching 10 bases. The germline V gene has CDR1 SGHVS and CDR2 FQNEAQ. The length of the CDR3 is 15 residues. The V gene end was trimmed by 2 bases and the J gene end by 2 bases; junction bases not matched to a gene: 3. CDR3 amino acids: CASSLTLAGAYEQYF. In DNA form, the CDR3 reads TGTGCCAGCAGCTTAACCCTAGCGGGGGCCTACGAGCAGTACTTC.

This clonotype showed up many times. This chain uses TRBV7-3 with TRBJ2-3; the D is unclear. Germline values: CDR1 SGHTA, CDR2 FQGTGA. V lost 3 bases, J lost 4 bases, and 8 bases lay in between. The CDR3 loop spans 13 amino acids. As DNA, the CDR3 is TGTGCCAGCAGCTTTTCCCAATCAGATACGCAGTATTTT. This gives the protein CASSFSQSDTQYF.

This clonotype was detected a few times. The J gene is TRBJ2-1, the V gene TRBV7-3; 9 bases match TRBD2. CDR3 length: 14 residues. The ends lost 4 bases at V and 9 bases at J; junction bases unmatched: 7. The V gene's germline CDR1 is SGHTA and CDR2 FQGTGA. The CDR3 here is CASSSGAGGIEQFF. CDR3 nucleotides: TGTGCCAGCAGCTCTGGAGCGGGAGGTATTGAGCAGTTCTTC.

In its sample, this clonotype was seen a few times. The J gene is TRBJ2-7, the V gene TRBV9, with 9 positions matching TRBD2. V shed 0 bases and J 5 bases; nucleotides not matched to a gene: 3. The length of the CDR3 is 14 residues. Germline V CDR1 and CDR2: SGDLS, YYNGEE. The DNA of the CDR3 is TGTGCCAGCAGCGTAGGAGCGGGAGGTGACGAGCAGTACTTC. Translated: CASSVGAGGDEQYF.

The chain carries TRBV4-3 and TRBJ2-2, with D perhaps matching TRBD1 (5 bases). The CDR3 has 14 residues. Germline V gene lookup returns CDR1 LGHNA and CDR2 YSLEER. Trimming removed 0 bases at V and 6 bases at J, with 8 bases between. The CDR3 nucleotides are TGCGCCAGCAGCCAAGATAGGGGATCCGGGGAGCTGTTTTTT. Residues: CASSQDRGSGELFF.

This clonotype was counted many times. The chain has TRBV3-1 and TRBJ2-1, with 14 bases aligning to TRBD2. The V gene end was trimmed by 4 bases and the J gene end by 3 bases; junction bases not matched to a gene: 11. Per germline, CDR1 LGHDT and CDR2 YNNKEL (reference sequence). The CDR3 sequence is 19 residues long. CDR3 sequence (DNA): TGTGCCAGCAGCCCCCATCGGGGACTAGCGGGAGTTGGCTACAATGAGCAGTTCTTC. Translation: CASSPHRGLAGVGYNEQFF.

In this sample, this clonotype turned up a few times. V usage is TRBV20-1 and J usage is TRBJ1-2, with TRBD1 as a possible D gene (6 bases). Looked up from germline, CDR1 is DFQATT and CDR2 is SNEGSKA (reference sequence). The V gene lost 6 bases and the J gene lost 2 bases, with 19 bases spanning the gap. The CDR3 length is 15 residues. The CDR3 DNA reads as TGCAGTGCAAAGGCAGGGGCAGGGACCAACTATGGCTACACCTTC. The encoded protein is CSAKAGAGTNYGYTF.

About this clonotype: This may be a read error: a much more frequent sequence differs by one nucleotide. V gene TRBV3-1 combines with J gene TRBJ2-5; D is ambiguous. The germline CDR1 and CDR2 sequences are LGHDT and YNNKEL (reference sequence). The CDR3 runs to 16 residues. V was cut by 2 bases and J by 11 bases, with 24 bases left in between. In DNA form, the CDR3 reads TGTGCCAGCAGCCAATTCCGGGCCCCCGAGCCCTACGCGCAGTACTTC. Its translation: CASSQFRAPEPYAQYF.